A selection of T cell receptor beta chains follows, all from one sample in a study of cytomegalovirus exposure and HLA in healthy donors. TCRdb keeps only in-frame clones here, not all; method: immunoSEQ multiplex PCR. The repertoire includes roughly 140,000 clones, approximately 80% of them detected once, and about 6.6% sits in the top ten. Sequenced: PBMCs. Receptors originate from a woman between 35 and 50 years old in good health and CMV-seropositive. Both conserved end residues are part of each CDR3. D genes are given only for firm matches. Size tells how often a clone was seen (once, few, many) or the class of an expanded clone, and some rows leave it out.

d_call: .
v_call: TRBV7-9
j_call: TRBJ2-7
clone_size: .
cdr3_nt: TGTGCCAGCAGCTTAGAGGGGGAGGGTTCCGAGCAGTACTTC
cdr3_aa: CASSLEGEGSEQYF

d_call: .
v_call: TRBV5-1
j_call: TRBJ2-1
clone_size: .
cdr3_nt: TGCGCCAGCAGCGGTCGAGGGGGGGGAAACAATGAGCAGTTCTTC
cdr3_aa: CASSGRGGGNNEQFF

d_call: TRBD1
v_call: TRBV5-1
j_call: TRBJ2-3
clone_size: .
cdr3_nt: TGCGCCAGCAGCTACCGACAGGGTGGGAGCACAGATACGCAGTATTTT
cdr3_aa: CASSYRQGGSTDTQYF

d_call: TRBD2
v_call: TRBV30
j_call: TRBJ2-5
clone_size: .
cdr3_nt: TGTGCCTGGACCCCACAGCGGGGGGAGGCCGACCGGAAGGGAGAGACCCAGTACTTC
cdr3_aa: CAWTPQRGEADRKGETQYF

d_call: .
v_call: TRBV4-2
j_call: TRBJ1-1
clone_size: few
cdr3_nt: TGTGCCAGCAGCCAAGGGGTGACGGCAGGGAACACTGAAGCTTTCTTT
cdr3_aa: CASSQGVTAGNTEAFF

d_call: .
v_call: TRBV2
j_call: TRBJ2-5
clone_size: .
cdr3_nt: TGTGCCAGCAGCCCGGACAGACCGCAGTACTTC
cdr3_aa: CASSPDRPQYF

d_call: TRBD1
v_call: TRBV15
j_call: TRBJ2-7
clone_size: .
cdr3_nt: TGTGCCACCTCGACCCGACAGGGGGATCTCTACGAGCAGTACTTC
cdr3_aa: CATSTRQGDLYEQYF

d_call: .
v_call: TRBV28
j_call: TRBJ2-1
clone_size: .
cdr3_nt: TGTGCCAGCAGTTTAGCCTCGGGCTCCTACAATGAGCAGTTCTTC
cdr3_aa: CASSLASGSYNEQFF

d_call: TRBD1
v_call: TRBV9
j_call: TRBJ2-2
clone_size: .
cdr3_nt: TGTGCCAGCAGCGCGGCCAGAGGGGGCTCCGGGGAGCTGTTTTTT
cdr3_aa: CASSAARGGSGELFF

d_call: .
v_call: TRBV5-1
j_call: TRBJ1-5
clone_size: .
cdr3_nt: TGCGCCAGCAGCTTGGGAAACAGTCAGCCCCAGCATTTT
cdr3_aa: CASSLGNSQPQHF

d_call: TRBD2
v_call: TRBV27
j_call: TRBJ2-3
clone_size: .
cdr3_nt: TGTGCCAGCAAATGGGCTAGCGGGAGGGGATATACGCAGTATTTT
cdr3_aa: CASKWASGRGYTQYF

d_call: .
v_call: TRBV6-5
j_call: TRBJ2-7
clone_size: .
cdr3_nt: TGTGCCAGCAGTCCAAGGGGGTACAGATCGGGGGAGCAGTACTTC
cdr3_aa: CASSPRGYRSGEQYF

d_call: TRBD1
v_call: TRBV10-3
j_call: TRBJ1-6
clone_size: .
cdr3_nt: TGTGCCATCAGTGAGTCAACAGGGGGAAATTCACCCCTCCACTTT
cdr3_aa: CAISESTGGNSPLHF

d_call: TRBD1
v_call: TRBV4-2
j_call: TRBJ1-5
clone_size: .
cdr3_nt: TGTGCCAGCAGCTCCAGTGGACAGGGAGGGAGTCAGCCCCAGCATTTT
cdr3_aa: CASSSSGQGGSQPQHF

d_call: .
v_call: TRBV5-4
j_call: TRBJ2-5
clone_size: .
cdr3_nt: TGTGCCAGCAGCCCGGGAGCCGCCGGGGAGACCCAGTACTTC
cdr3_aa: CASSPGAAGETQYF

d_call: TRBD1
v_call: TRBV5-4
j_call: TRBJ1-2
clone_size: .
cdr3_nt: TGTGCCAGCAGCTCACGCACAGGGGACTATGGCTACACCTTC
cdr3_aa: CASSSRTGDYGYTF

d_call: .
v_call: TRBV11-2
j_call: TRBJ2-2
clone_size: .
cdr3_nt: TGTGCCAGCACCTTAAGAGCCGCCGGGGAGCTGTTTTTT
cdr3_aa: CASTLRAAGELFF

d_call: .
v_call: TRBV5-4
j_call: TRBJ2-7
clone_size: .
cdr3_nt: TGTGCCAGCAGCTTCGGTCTAGGAGGGATCGAGCAGTACTTC
cdr3_aa: CASSFGLGGIEQYF

d_call: TRBD2
v_call: TRBV28
j_call: TRBJ2-1
clone_size: .
cdr3_nt: TGTGCCAGCAGTACCTTAGCGGGAGGGTTCTACAATGAGCAGTTCTTC
cdr3_aa: CASSTLAGGFYNEQFF

d_call: .
v_call: TRBV13
j_call: TRBJ2-1
clone_size: .
cdr3_nt: TGTGCCAGCAGCTTTAACAGATTCATTCCGTTCTTC
cdr3_aa: CASSFNRFIPFF

d_call: TRBD2
v_call: TRBV4-1
j_call: TRBJ2-1
clone_size: .
cdr3_nt: TGCGCCAGCAGCCAAGGACTAGCGGGCTATTTATACAATGAGCAGTTCTTC
cdr3_aa: CASSQGLAGYLYNEQFF

d_call: TRBD2
v_call: TRBV6-1
j_call: TRBJ2-5
clone_size: .
cdr3_nt: TGTGCCAGCAGTGACAGAAGACTAGCGGACAAGACCCAGTACTTC
cdr3_aa: CASSDRRLADKTQYF

d_call: .
v_call: TRBV10-2
j_call: TRBJ2-1
clone_size: .
cdr3_nt: TGCGCCAGCACCAATGCGGATGAGCAGTTCTTC
cdr3_aa: CASTNADEQFF

d_call: TRBD2
v_call: TRBV10-3
j_call: TRBJ2-7
clone_size: .
cdr3_nt: TGTGCCATCAGTGGTCGAGCGGGATCCTACGAGCAGTACTTC
cdr3_aa: CAISGRAGSYEQYF

d_call: TRBD2
v_call: TRBV5-1
j_call: TRBJ2-7
clone_size: .
cdr3_nt: TGCGCCAGCAGCTGGGGGACTAGCGGGATTCAAACCTACGAGCAGTACTTC
cdr3_aa: CASSWGTSGIQTYEQYF

d_call: .
v_call: TRBV6-5
j_call: TRBJ2-5
clone_size: .
cdr3_nt: TGTGCCAGCGGGCTCCCCTACGACAAGCAGTACTTC
cdr3_aa: CASGLPYDKQYF

d_call: .
v_call: TRBV25-1
j_call: TRBJ1-2
clone_size: .
cdr3_nt: TGTGCCAGCAGTGAAGCGAGCTATGGCTACACCTTC
cdr3_aa: CASSEASYGYTF

d_call: .
v_call: TRBV7-2
j_call: TRBJ2-7
clone_size: .
cdr3_nt: TGTGCCAGCAGCTTGGGTAGCACCAGTTACGAGCAGTACTTC
cdr3_aa: CASSLGSTSYEQYF

d_call: .
v_call: TRBV11-3
j_call: TRBJ1-2
clone_size: few
cdr3_nt: TGTGCCAGCAGCCGCAACAGGGACCCAAGCTATGGCTACACCTTC
cdr3_aa: CASSRNRDPSYGYTF

d_call: .
v_call: TRBV19
j_call: TRBJ2-7
clone_size: .
cdr3_nt: TGTGCCAGTAGTATCTCGGCGGGCAGGGGAAGGGAGCAGTACTTC
cdr3_aa: CASSISAGRGREQYF

d_call: .
v_call: TRBV29-1
j_call: TRBJ2-6
clone_size: .
cdr3_nt: TGCAGCGTTGTCCTCTCTGGGGCCAACGTCCTGACTTTC
cdr3_aa: CSVVLSGANVLTF

d_call: .
v_call: TRBV21-1
j_call: TRBJ2-3
clone_size: once
cdr3_nt: TGTGCCAGCCGGCCTAGCGCACGCACAGATACGCAGTATTTT
cdr3_aa: CASRPSARTDTQYF

d_call: TRBD1
v_call: TRBV19
j_call: TRBJ2-3
clone_size: .
cdr3_nt: TGTGCCAGTAACTTCATGGGACAGGGAGTAGATACGCAGTATTTT
cdr3_aa: CASNFMGQGVDTQYF

d_call: .
v_call: TRBV28
j_call: TRBJ2-1
clone_size: .
cdr3_nt: TGTGCCAGCAGTTCTCACCGGGACAAGTTCTTC
cdr3_aa: CASSSHRDKFF

d_call: .
v_call: TRBV7-6
j_call: TRBJ2-5
clone_size: .
cdr3_nt: TGTGCCAGCAGCCCACTCGAGGCTCGGGGAGAGACCCAGTACTTC
cdr3_aa: CASSPLEARGETQYF